The entry below describes one T cell receptor beta chain. Its matching antigen is unknown. The data originate from a study of response to subunit inactivated influenza vaccine. Study outcomes and limitations: Authors proposed each seasonal influenza vaccination draws in few new T cells.

TCRdb called the RT-PCR reads again in MiXCR, with one record for every CDR3 protein. The sample records about 650,000 distinct CDR3 sequences, about 14% being singletons. V dropped 2 bases and J dropped 4 bases, with 8 bases sitting between them. CDR3 length: 13 amino acids. Germline V CDR1 and CDR2: LNHNV, YYDKDF (reference sequence). This specimen consisted of PBMCs from blood, obtained less than 15 days before vaccination. The chain combines TRBV15 with TRBJ2-5; possibly TRBD1 for D (6 bases). This TCR was sampled from a man in his fifties or sixties who received an inactivated influenza vaccine. The CDR3 bases are TGTGCCACCAGCAGACAGGGGAGAGAGACCCAGTACTTC. Amino acid sequence: CATSRQGRETQYF.